Reported below is one T cell receptor beta chain. What it binds is not known. Trimming took off 3 bases at V and 6 bases at J, with 4 bases between the two ends. Germline loops: CDR1 SGHAT, CDR2 FQNNGV. There are 11 residues in the CDR3. This record comes from a study of T cell responses to AZD1222 COVID-19 vaccine. Broader study findings: Only six individuals given AZD1222 were seropositive at baseline. Spike-specific TCR repertoires showed rising breadth and depth after two AZD1222 doses.

Method: immunoSEQ multiplex PCR; TCRdb's copy keeps in-frame clones and lacks some. The data contain 83,000 or so clones, 80% to 95% of them seen just once; the ten biggest clones take up about 29%. This sample comprised peripheral blood, obtained 28 days after the second AZD1222 dose. This receptor was identified in an adult who received the AZD1222 COVID-19 vaccine. V gene TRBV11-2 combines with J gene TRBJ2-3; the D is unclear. The CDR3 DNA reads as TGTGCCAGCAGCTTCTATGATACGCAGTATTTT. Translation: CASSFYDTQYF.